The rows below give T cell receptor beta chains drawn from one sample of a study of blood T cell repertoires in COVID-19. Sequencing was performed with immunoSEQ multiplex PCR; in TCRdb, only in-frame clones are kept and a portion is missing. Among tens of thousands of clones listed, 75% to 85% were seen once. The sequenced material came from peripheral blood. These receptors were taken from a woman aged 55-70 years with acute or convalescent COVID-19. Each CDR3 is given with its conserved first and last residue. Each record gives: V gene, CDR3 length, J gene, CDR3 protein.

>TRBV2|12|TRBJ2-7
CASTRELGEQYF
>TRBV14|20|TRBJ2-7
CASSQGPPGTKTKDLYEQYF
>TRBV16|15|TRBJ1-2
CASSHRGGGDYGYTF
>TRBV6-5|14|TRBJ2-2
CASSFGQIPGELFF
>TRBV5-1|15|TRBJ1-1
CASSLTQQMNTEAFF
>TRBV7-3|15|TRBJ2-7
CASSLLAESSYEQYF
>TRBV18|14|TRBJ1-1
CASSPQAGNTEAFF
>TRBV7-7|16|TRBJ2-3
CASSLGGLAGTDTQYF
>TRBV27|13|TRBJ1-2
CASSGGQGYGYTF
>TRBV4-1|14|TRBJ2-1
CASSKGTAHNEQFF
>TRBV19|14|TRBJ2-5
CASSIAPYQETQYF
>TRBV6-5|11|TRBJ1-5
CASSSNQPQHF
>TRBV2|12|TRBJ2-2
CASSGTGGELFF
>TRBV20-1|13|TRBJ1-2
CSASIQGGYGYTF
>TRBV3-1/TRBV3-2|20|TRBJ2-2
CASSQRTSGSPNRGTGELFF
>TRBV6-5|13|TRBJ2-7
CASSYRQGYEQYF
>TRBV18|15|TRBJ1-6
CASSRFDRQDSPLHF
>TRBV5-1|14|TRBJ1-1
CASSSHPGETEAFF
>TRBV5-1|15|TRBJ2-7
CASSLDSGGFYEQYF
>TRBV5-6|17|TRBJ1-1
CASSYRDSLSLNTEAFF
>TRBV6-1|18|TRBJ2-1
CASSEEGLAGVSRNEQFF
>TRBV5-8|14|TRBJ1-1
CASSPGQTGGEAFF
>TRBV3-1/TRBV3-2|16|TRBJ1-5
CASSLGTGISNQPQHF
>TRBV11-1|16|TRBJ2-6
CASSSDRGFGANVLTF
>TRBV11-3|13|TRBJ2-5
CASSLGAAETQYF
>TRBV6-5|14|TRBJ2-3
CASSRDYRTDTQYF
>TRBV25-1|17|TRBJ1-5
CASEDSRVRSGNQPQHF
>TRBV5-1|14|TRBJ1-3
CASSFGQDGNTIYF
>TRBV19|16|TRBJ1-1
CASSIALLRGNTEAFF
>TRBV9|15|TRBJ2-2
CARGTGGTNTGELFF
>TRBV2|14|TRBJ2-3
CASSESPGSDTQYF
>TRBV5-1|14|TRBJ2-5
CASSPGTLQETQYF
>TRBV2|13|TRBJ2-1
CASGRDRSNEQFF
>TRBV27|14|TRBJ1-6
CASSYSQGASPLHF
>TRBV28|16|TRBJ2-2
CASSSPQGARTGELFF
>TRBV3-1/TRBV3-2|14|TRBJ2-5
CASSQVVSKETQYF
>TRBV2|14|TRBJ2-1
CASGQGGTYNEQFF
>TRBV28|13|TRBJ1-4
CASEETPNEKLFF
>TRBV6-2/TRBV6-3|13|TRBJ2-3
CASSALGTDTQYF
>TRBV27|14|TRBJ2-1
CASSAGHFYNEQFF
>TRBV5-8|12|TRBJ1-5
CASSFYNQPQHF
>TRBV5-1|15|TRBJ2-7
CASSLLAGGSYEQYF
>TRBV4-1|19|TRBJ1-3
CASSQGKGQGMFTGNTIYF
>TRBV28|17|TRBJ1-2
CASSSGSPWGANYGYTF
>TRBV5-1|13|TRBJ2-1
CASRGSSFDEQFF
>TRBV19|14|TRBJ1-6
CASSIWDSNSPLHF
>TRBV2|15|TRBJ1-4
CASSEGGATNEKLFF
>TRBV30|15|TRBJ2-1
CAWGDYTGGINEQFF
>TRBV2|16|TRBJ1-3
CASSPGTGGSGNTIYF
>TRBV28|15|TRBJ2-7
CASSPPAGGTYEQYF
>TRBV5-6|13|TRBJ1-2
CASSSWAHYGYTF
>TRBV3-1/TRBV3-2|14|TRBJ1-2
CASSQSAGNYGYTF
>TRBV3-1/TRBV3-2|14|TRBJ1-4
CASSQAMTNEKLFF
>TRBV19|15|TRBJ2-1
CASSIRREALNEQFF